This T cell receptor beta chain was retrieved from a study of cytomegalovirus exposure and HLA in healthy donors. This CDR3 contains 13 residues. CDR1 SGHDT and CDR2 YYEEEE come from the germline V gene. The ends lost 0 bases at V and 4 bases at J; junction bases unmatched: 0. A multiplex PCR was run with 60 Vbeta primers and 13 Jbeta primers. Assay used: immunoSEQ multiplex PCR; TCRdb lists only in-frame clones, some missing. The sample lists about 190,000 clones, roughly 73% seen once, with less than 2.5% in the top ten. With respect to this clone: Its specificity is not known.

Regarding the study as a whole: It was reported that TCR beta sequences correctly inferred the HLA-A and HLA-B alleles for most subjects.

The chain links TRBV5-6 to TRBJ2-5; 7 bases map to TRBD1. Sequenced sample: PBMCs. The source of this sequence is a woman aged 25 to 39 in good health and CMV-seropositive. CDR3 bases: TGTGCCAGCAGCTTGGAGGGGGCAGAGACCCAGTACTTC. This codes for CASSLEGAETQYF.